Below, 26 T cell receptor beta chains from the same sample are listed, as sequenced in a study of Ad26.COV2.S vaccination and SARS-CoV-2 variants. This table comes from immunoSEQ multiplex PCR, and its TCRdb copy is limited to in-frame clones, with some not included. This sample has about 350,000 clones, with approximately 90% found just once. Treatment indicated: over 15 received Ad26.COV2.S at low or high dose, single or two shots; several received placebo; per-sample allocation not given. Day 63 after the first vaccine or placebo injection was the time point for sampling. The sample was peripheral blood, taken in a trial of Ad26.COV2.S vaccine versus placebo. Receptors were obtained from a person between 18 and 65 years old who received the Ad26.COV2.S COVID-19 vaccine or a placebo.

This chain connects TRBV6-6 to TRBJ1-1; possibly TRBD1 for D (5 bases). V shed 8 bases and J shed 5 bases, with 12 bases lying between them. Per germline, CDR1 MNHNY and CDR2 SVGAGI (reference sequence). The CDR3 length is 12 residues. CDR3 sequence (DNA): TGTGCCAGCGGGTGGGGCGAGACTGAAGCTTTCTTT. Translation: CASGWGETEAFF.

The chain combines TRBV19 with TRBJ2-7; tentatively, D is TRBD1 (5 bases). The CDR3 is 14 amino acids. The V end was cut by 3 bases, the J end by 3 bases, with 12 bases between. Germline V gene lookup returns CDR1 LNHDA and CDR2 SQIVND (reference sequence). The CDR3 nucleotides read TGTGCCAGTAGTATGGGTGGGGCTGTCTACGAGCAGTACTTC. It codes for CASSMGGAVYEQYF.

The chain carries TRBV19 and TRBJ2-7, with D possibly being TRBD1 (6 bases). With 5 bases removed from V and 1 base from J, the gap between germline ends came to 15 bases. Germline loops: CDR1 LNHDA, CDR2 SQIVND (reference sequence). This CDR3 has 15 amino acids. The CDR3 DNA reads as TGTGCCAGTAGTCCCTACCCCGGACAGTCCTACGAGCAGTACTTC. It specifies CASSPYPGQSYEQYF.

The chain employs TRBV4-3 and TRBJ1-5; D gene unclear. The CDR3 consists of 13 residues. CDR1 is LGHNA, CDR2 YSLEER, per germline. Deletions cut 4 bases from V and 6 bases from J, with 10 bases between. CDR3 sequence: CASSPVRFQPQHF. CDR3 bases: TGCGCCAGCAGCCCCGTCCGATTTCAGCCCCAGCATTTT.

For the CDR3, the DNA is TGTGCCAGCAGCCCATCACTAGGGACAGATACGCAGTATTTT. Its protein is CASSPSLGTDTQYF. J is TRBJ2-3 and V is TRBV9; TRBD2 might be the D (5 bases). V lost 4 bases to trimming and J lost 3 bases, with 12 bases between them. The germline gives CDR1 SGDLS, CDR2 YYNGEE. The CDR3 runs to 14 residues. The entire variable domain, with the rest obtained from reference TRBV9 and TRBJ2-3, is as follows: DSGVTQTPKHLITATGQRVTLRCSPRSGDLSVYWYQQSLDQGLQFLIQYYNGEERAKGNILERFSAQQFPDLHSELNLSSLELGDSALYFCASSPSLGTDTQYFGPGTRLTVL.

The V and J genes are TRBV5-4 and TRBJ1-4, with D tentatively TRBD1 (6 bases). The CDR3 loop spans 15 amino acids. Germline CDR1 and CDR2: SGHNT and YYREEE (reference sequence). V lost 4 bases and J 3 bases, leaving 13 bases between the germline ends. CDR3 nucleotides: TGTGCCAGCAGCGATACCAGGGGATCTAATGAAAAACTGTTTTTT. Amino acids: CASSDTRGSNEKLFF.

The chain links TRBV28 to TRBJ2-7, with no clear D. CDR1 and CDR2 from the germline V gene are MDHEN and SYDVKM. The V and J ends lost 9 bases and 1 base respectively, with 7 bases between them. CDR3 length: 11 amino acids. The CDR3 DNA is TGTGCCAGTCAAACTTCCTACGAGCAGTACTTC. It is translated as CASQTSYEQYF.

This chain joins TRBV30 and TRBJ1-5; D perhaps matches TRBD1 (6 bases). Germline V gene data show CDR1 as GTSNPN and CDR2 as SVGIG (reference sequence). The V gene lost 3 bases and the J gene lost 5 bases, with 11 bases spanning the gap. The CDR3 is 13 amino acids. The CDR3 reads CAWRGGFYQPQHF. DNA for the CDR3: TGTGCCTGGAGGGGGGGCTTCTATCAGCCCCAGCATTTT.

The V gene is TRBV6-2 or TRBV6-3, the J gene TRBJ2-3; TRBD1 agrees at 7 bases. CDR3 length: 13 residues. Germline V gene sequence: CDR1 MNHEY, CDR2 SVGEGT. The V and J ends lost 5 bases and 3 bases, in that order; junction bases with no gene match: 2. CDR3 coding DNA: TGTGCCAGCAGTCCGACAGGGACAGATACGCAGTATTTT. Translating it yields CASSPTGTDTQYF.

This chain uses TRBV24-1 with TRBJ2-3; TRBD2 matches 15 bases. V lost 3 bases to trimming and J lost 4 bases; unmatched junction nucleotides: 13. CDR3 length: 20 residues. Germline V gene lookup returns CDR1 KGHDR and CDR2 SFDVKD. The CDR3 spells CATSDPPGTSGRTGPDTQYF. CDR3 in DNA: TGTGCCACCAGTGATCCCCCGGGGACTAGCGGGAGGACGGGCCCAGATACGCAGTATTTT.

This clone has a single count. The CDR3 DNA reads TGTGCCAGCAGCCTCCTGACGGGGAACTATGGCTACACCTTC. Its translation: CASSLLTGNYGYTF. The rearrangement uses TRBV14 and TRBJ1-2; D unclear. The V end was cut by 4 bases, the J end by 2 bases, with 11 bases between. The germline V gene has CDR1 SGHDN and CDR2 FVKESK. The length of the CDR3 is 14 residues.

The chain combines TRBV28 with TRBJ2-1; 11 bases line up with TRBD2. From germline, CDR1 is MDHEN and CDR2 SYDVKM. There are 15 residues in the CDR3. Trimming took 8 bases from V and 7 from J; bases not matched to a gene: 10. The CDR3 DNA reads as TGTGCCAGCTCCCAACTAGCGGGAGTAGGGAATGAGCAGTTCTTC. The encoded protein is CASSQLAGVGNEQFF.

The chain joins TRBV7-9 to TRBJ1-1; tentatively, D is TRBD1 (5 bases). This CDR3 contains 15 residues. V was shortened by 8 bases and J by 0 bases, with 16 bases between the two germline ends. Germline V lookup: CDR1 SEHNR, CDR2 FQNEAQ (reference sequence). The CDR3 region has the DNA TGTGCCAGCCCATCGGGAGGGGCAATGAACACTGAAGCTTTCTTT. It specifies CASPSGGAMNTEAFF.

J is TRBJ1-5 and V is TRBV10-3; D is possibly TRBD1 (6 bases). The CDR3 sequence is 14 residues long. Between the trimmed V and J ends, which lost 4 bases and 8 bases, there was a span of 15 bases. Germline V gene sequence: CDR1 ENHRY, CDR2 SYGVKD. CDR3 sequence: CAISGGGGREPQHF. In DNA form, the CDR3 reads TGTGCCATCAGTGGAGGGGGGGGCAGGGAGCCCCAGCATTTT.

This chain joins TRBV18 and TRBJ1-1; no clear D. The germline V and J ends were trimmed by 6 bases and 1 base, with 9 bases remaining between them. CDR1 is KGHSH and CDR2 is LQKENI in the germline V gene. This CDR3 is 13 amino acids long. CDR3: CASSSKENTEAFF. The CDR3 DNA sequence: TGTGCCAGCTCGTCGAAGGAGAACACTGAAGCTTTCTTT.

This clone was seen a handful of times. The gene calls are TRBV6-4 and TRBJ1-5; D unresolved. The CDR3 totals 17 residues. Germline CDR1 is MRHNA and CDR2 is SNTAGT. Trimming took off 0 bases at V and 2 bases at J, with 14 bases between the two ends. CDR3 protein: CASSDSLFRQGNQPQHF. The DNA of the CDR3 is TGTGCCAGCAGTGACTCGCTTTTCAGGCAAGGCAATCAGCCCCAGCATTTT.

The chain carries TRBV19 and TRBJ2-3; D gene unclear. From germline, CDR1 is LNHDA and CDR2 SQIVND (reference sequence). Trimming left V 8 bases short and J 2 bases short, with 14 bases between. The CDR3 covers 14 residues. The CDR3 coding sequence is TGTGCCAGTGACAACGTCCCGCCCACAGATACGCAGTATTTT. Translation gives CASDNVPPTDTQYF.

This clone appeared a single time. The genes are TRBV19 and TRBJ2-7, with D tentatively TRBD1 (5 bases). CDR1 LNHDA and CDR2 SQIVND come from the germline V gene (reference sequence). CDR3 size: 14 residues. Trimming pared 3 bases from V and 2 bases from J, leaving 11 bases between. The CDR3 here is CASSILGRAYEQYF. Here the CDR3 DNA reads TGTGCCAGTAGTATCTTGGGCAGGGCCTACGAGCAGTACTTC. Supplemented by reference TRBV19 and TRBJ2-7, the full variable domain reads DGGITQSPKYLFRKEGQNVTLSCEQNLNHDAMYWYRQDPGQGLRLIYYSQIVNDFQKGDIAEGYSVSREKKESFPLTVTSAQKNPTAFYLCASSILGRAYEQYFGPGTRLTVT.

This clone is a singleton in its sample. The J gene is TRBJ2-7, the V gene TRBV28; D gene uncertain. The CDR3 extends over 14 amino acids. Germline CDR1 MDHEN, CDR2 SYDVKM. V lost 3 bases and J 3 bases, leaving 12 bases between the germline ends. CDR3 amino acids: CASSFSRNFYEQYF. The CDR3 coding sequence is TGTGCCAGCAGTTTCAGCAGGAATTTCTACGAGCAGTACTTC.

This clone appeared once. The chain has TRBV4-3 and TRBJ2-1, with D maybe TRBD2 (6 bases). V shed 0 bases and J shed 9 bases, with 9 bases lying between them. CDR1 LGHNA and CDR2 YSLEER come from the germline V gene. The CDR3 consists of 13 residues. The CDR3: CASSQDGGAEQFF. The CDR3 region has the DNA TGCGCCAGCAGCCAAGATGGCGGGGCTGAGCAGTTCTTC.

The genes are TRBV11-2 and TRBJ2-7; unclear D gene. Germline loops: CDR1 SGHAT, CDR2 FQNNGV. This CDR3 is built from 14 residues. Deletions cut 0 bases from V and 0 bases from J, with 6 bases between. The CDR3 reads CASSLEVFSYEQYF. DNA of the CDR3: TGTGCCAGCAGCTTAGAAGTCTTCTCCTACGAGCAGTACTTC.

CDR3 sequence: CASSPPGANYGYTF. The CDR3, as DNA: TGTGCCAGCAGCCCTCCTGGAGCTAACTATGGCTACACCTTC. This chain links TRBV3-1 (or the pseudogene TRBV3-2) with TRBJ1-2; D unclear. The CDR3 runs to 14 residues. From germline, CDR1 is LGHDT and CDR2 YNNKEL (reference sequence). V lost 4 bases to trimming and J lost 0 bases, with 9 bases between them.

This chain joins TRBV5-1 and TRBJ2-5, with D perhaps TRBD2 (6 bases). This CDR3 has 14 amino acids. Trimming removed 0 bases at V and 5 bases at J, with 11 bases between. Per germline, CDR1 SGHRS and CDR2 YFSETQ. In nucleotides, the CDR3 is TGCGCCAGCAGCTTGGAATCCGGAGGGGAGACCCAGTACTTC. Amino acids: CASSLESGGETQYF.

The chain carries TRBV7-2 and TRBJ1-5; perhaps TRBD1 as D (6 bases). This CDR3 has 13 residues. Deletions cut 5 bases from V and 6 bases from J, with 11 bases between. Germline lookup yields CDR1 SGHTA and CDR2 FQGNSA. In nucleotides, the CDR3 is TGTGCCAGCAGCCGAACAGGGACTCAGCCCCAGCATTTT. Protein sequence: CASSRTGTQPQHF.

This rearrangement joins TRBV27 to TRBJ2-2, with D possibly matching TRBD2 (7 bases). V was pared by 0 bases and J by 6 bases, with 11 bases between. Per the germline V gene, CDR1 is MNHEY and CDR2 is SMNVEV (reference sequence). CDR3 length equals 15 residues. This CDR3 is CASSLSRGASGELFF. In DNA, the CDR3 is TGTGCCAGCAGTTTATCACGGGGGGCGTCCGGGGAGCTGTTTTTT.

This clone was seen just once. The V and J genes are TRBV18 and TRBJ2-2; 9 positions match TRBD1. With 0 bases clipped from V and 7 bases from J, the junction kept 6 bases outside the gene matches. Germline lookup yields CDR1 KGHSH and CDR2 LQKENI. CDR3 length: 16 amino acids. The CDR3 reads CASSPPGQGVFGELFF. CDR3 bases: TGTGCCAGCTCACCACCGGGACAGGGTGTGTTCGGGGAGCTGTTTTTT.